Listed below are T cell receptor beta chains from one sample, sequenced in a study of cytomegalovirus exposure and HLA in healthy donors. Clones were sequenced by immunoSEQ multiplex PCR, and TCRdb holds only the in-frame ones, with some missing. The repertoire includes 150,000 to 250,000 clones, around 84% of them detected once, and around an eighth sits in the top ten. Specimen: PBMCs. The receptor set was obtained from a woman aged 30 to 39 in good health and CMV-seropositive. The CDR3 runs from the conserved cysteine through the conserved F or W. The D gene is left open where the match is weak. Not every row has a clone size; where given, it reads once, few, many or a size class.

V gene,clone size,J gene,D gene,CDR3 protein,CDR3 DNA
TRBV5-1,-,TRBJ1-1,TRBD1,CASSLEIPDRGSEAFF,TGCGCCAGCAGCTTGGAAATCCCGGACAGGGGATCTGAAGCTTTCTTT
TRBV5-8,-,TRBJ1-5,-,CASSRPGVSNQPQHF,TGTGCCAGCAGTCGGCCCGGGGTTAGCAATCAGCCCCAGCATTTT
TRBV27,-,TRBJ2-2,TRBD1,CASSSPGTGGVTGELFF,TGTGCCAGCAGTTCTCCCGGGACAGGGGGGGTCACCGGGGAGCTGTTTTTT
TRBV9,-,TRBJ2-1,TRBD2,CASSGRGGLAGVNEQFF,TGTGCCAGCTCGGGCAGAGGCGGGCTAGCGGGAGTCAATGAGCAGTTCTTC
TRBV2,-,TRBJ1-2,-,CASTLENYGYTF,TGTGCCAGCACGCTGGAGAACTATGGCTACACCTTC
TRBV5-4,few,TRBJ1-1,-,CASSLALGGTEAFF,TGTGCCAGCAGCTTGGCCCTAGGAGGCACTGAAGCTTTCTTT
TRBV30,-,TRBJ1-1,-,CAWSQGLLNTEAFF,TGTGCCTGGAGTCAAGGACTCTTGAACACTGAAGCTTTCTTT
TRBV5-1,-,TRBJ1-4,-,CASVPSTPANEKLFF,TGCGCCAGCGTACCTTCTACCCCGGCTAATGAAAAACTGTTTTTT
TRBV2,-,TRBJ1-1,-,CASSGQGTTEAFF,TGTGCCAGCAGTGGTCAGGGGACCACTGAAGCTTTCTTT
TRBV27,-,TRBJ2-7,TRBD1,CASSSGTGGPYEQYF,TGTGCCAGCAGCTCCGGGACAGGGGGCCCCTACGAGCAGTACTTC
TRBV6-6,few,TRBJ1-5,-,CASSGNNQPQHF,TGTGCCAGCTCAGGGAACAATCAGCCCCAGCATTTT
TRBV21-1,once,TRBJ2-1,-,CASSKFNGRRSPSYNEQFF,TGTGCCAGCAGCAAATTTAACGGCCGGCGGAGCCCCTCCTACAATGAGCAGTTCTTC